This note documents a single T cell receptor (beta chain) sequence. The antigen remains unidentified. These data belong to a study of shared clonotypes between healthy human individuals. Background on the study: Each donor's CD4 naive and CD4 memory cells filled three plates apiece, CD8 naive two, and CD8 memory one.

This CDR3 is built from 16 residues. CDR1 and CDR2 (germline): SEHNR, FQNEAQ (reference sequence). V lost 5 bases, J lost 9 bases, and 14 bases stayed unmatched. The data were produced by immunoSEQ multiplex PCR, yet TCRdb's version contains in-frame clones alone and is incomplete. The top ten clones hold more than 1.5% of a sample with about 2.2 million clones, 80% to 95% of them seen once. Naive CD8 cells were CD45RO-negative, positively selected for CCR7, excluding terminally differentiated effector memory CD45RA+ cells. Study conclusions and caveats: In contrast to clonotypes shared by all four donors, non-shared clonotypes had lower generation probabilities.

This receptor was taken from a man younger than 30 in good health. Some clones in this sample may be carry-over from other donors' samples. V is TRBV7-9 and J is TRBJ2-7, with TRBD2 matching 12 bases. Material: naive CD8+ T cells from PBMCs. The CDR3 region is CASSTATRTSGARQYF. The DNA of the CDR3 is TGTGCCAGCAGCACAGCTACAAGGACTAGCGGGGCGCGGCAGTACTTC.